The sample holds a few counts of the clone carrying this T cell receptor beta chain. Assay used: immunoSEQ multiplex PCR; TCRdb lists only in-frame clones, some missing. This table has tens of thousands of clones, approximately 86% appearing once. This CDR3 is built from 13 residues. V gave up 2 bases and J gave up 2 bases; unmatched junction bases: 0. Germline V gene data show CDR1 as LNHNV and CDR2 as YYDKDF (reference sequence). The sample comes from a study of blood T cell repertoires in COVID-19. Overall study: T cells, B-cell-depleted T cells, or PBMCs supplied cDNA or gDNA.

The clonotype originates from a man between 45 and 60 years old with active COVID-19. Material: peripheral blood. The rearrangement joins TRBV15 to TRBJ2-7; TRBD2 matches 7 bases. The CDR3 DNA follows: TGTGCCACCAGCAGACGGGGGGCCTACGAGCAGTACTTC. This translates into CATSRRGAYEQYF.